These 14 T cell receptor beta chains were sequenced from one sample in a study of control samples from healthy donors and cancer patients. This table comes from immunoSEQ multiplex PCR, and its TCRdb copy is limited to in-frame clones, with some not included. In the table there are some 160,000 clones, 90% to 95% of which are singletons. The sample consisted of blood. The receptors were sampled from a young woman in good health.

The chain joins TRBV18 to TRBJ2-7; 9 bases match TRBD1. CDR1 and CDR2 (germline): KGHSH, LQKENI. V dropped 5 bases and J dropped 4; count of bases not matched to a gene: 6. There are 14 residues in the CDR3. The CDR3 loop reads CASSGQGRLYEQYF. The CDR3 region has the DNA TGTGCCAGCTCAGGACAGGGGAGATTATACGAGCAGTACTTC.

V and J are TRBV5-8 and TRBJ2-1, with 13 bases fitting TRBD2. Germline V gene data show CDR1 as SGHTS and CDR2 as YDEGEE. J was trimmed by 5 bases and V by 2 bases; bases with no gene match: 7. The CDR3 sequence is 17 residues long. CDR3 DNA: TGTGCCAGCAGCTTACTAGCGGGAGGGCCATATGACAATGAGCAGTTCTTC. It specifies CASSLLAGGPYDNEQFF.

This sequence joins TRBV19 and TRBJ1-5, with D maybe TRBD1 (5 bases). This CDR3 has 14 amino acids. CDR1 is LNHDA and CDR2 is SQIVND in the germline V gene (reference sequence). V was trimmed by 4 bases and J by 11 bases, leaving 18 bases between them. The CDR3 bases are TGTGCCAGTAGTAGTACGGCAGGGTGGAAGGCCCAGCATTTT. This sequence encodes CASSSTAGWKAQHF.

This chain joins TRBV28 and TRBJ2-3, with no clear D. The length of the CDR3 is 12 residues. With 3 bases removed from V and 2 bases from J, the gap between germline ends came to 3 bases. In germline, CDR1 is MDHEN, CDR2 SYDVKM. The CDR3 region is CASSFATDTQYF. As DNA, the CDR3 is TGTGCCAGCAGTTTTGCCACAGATACGCAGTATTTT. Looking up the rest from reference TRBV28 and TRBJ2-3 gives the full variable domain: DVKVTQSSRYLVKRTGEKVFLECVQDMDHENMFWYRQDPGLGLRLIYFSYDVKMKEKGDIPEGYSVSREKKERFSLILESASTNQTSMYLCASSFATDTQYFGPGTRLTVL.

This chain connects TRBV7-2 to TRBJ2-7; D might be TRBD1 (6 bases). Trimming shortened V by 6 bases and J by 2 bases, and 14 bases separated the two germline ends. This CDR3 comprises 14 residues. Germline loops: CDR1 SGHTA, CDR2 FQGNSA. The CDR3 loop is CASSRDRRTYEQYF. CDR3 coding DNA: TGTGCCAGCAGTCGAGACAGGCGCACCTACGAGCAGTACTTC.

This chain links TRBV6-5 with TRBJ2-2; D unclear. This CDR3 region has 14 residues. CDR1 and CDR2 (germline): MNHEY, SVGAGI. The V end was cut by 2 bases, the J end by 4 bases, with 8 bases between. The DNA of the CDR3 is TGTGCCAGCAGTTACAAGTGGACCACCGGGGAGCTGTTTTTT. It is translated as CASSYKWTTGELFF.

CDR3 in DNA: TGTGCCAGCAGTTGGGACTCCTCCTACAATGAGCAGTTCTTC. As protein: CASSWDSSYNEQFF. The chain joins TRBV27 to TRBJ2-1; possible D gene TRBD2, 6 bases. The germline CDR1 and CDR2 sequences are MNHEY and SMNVEV (reference sequence). The CDR3 consists of 14 residues. With 4 bases removed from V and 0 bases from J, the gap between germline ends came to 7 bases.

The V gene is TRBV7-8, the J gene TRBJ1-6; perhaps TRBD1 as D (5 bases). The CDR3 is 13 residues long. Germline-derived CDR1 and CDR2 are SGHVS and FQNEAQ. The ends were cut back, 1 base at V and 10 bases at J, with 8 bases in the middle. CDR3 in DNA: TGTGCCAGCAGCTTAGTGGGGGGATCACCCCTCCACTTT. Protein sequence: CASSLVGGSPLHF.

V gene TRBV29-1 combines with J gene TRBJ1-5; no reliable D call. Trimming took off 8 bases at V and 4 bases at J, with 18 bases between the two ends. The CDR3 has 14 residues. Germline V CDR1 and CDR2: SQVTM, ANQGSEA. The CDR3, as DNA: TGCAGCATCGCGTCATCGGACCTTAATCAGCCCCAGCATTTT. Its protein is CSIASSDLNQPQHF. The variable domain in full, with the rest retrieved from reference TRBV29-1 and TRBJ1-5, is SAVISQKPSRDICQRGTSLTIQCQVDSQVTMMFWYRQQPGQSLTLIATANQGSEATYESGFVIDKFPISRPNLTFSTLTVSNMSPEDSSIYLCSIASSDLNQPQHFGDGTRLSIL.

The genes are TRBV19 and TRBJ2-2; D possibly corresponds to TRBD1 (6 bases). Germline loops: CDR1 LNHDA, CDR2 SQIVND (reference sequence). The CDR3 is 14 amino acids. The germline V and J ends were trimmed by 4 bases and 5 bases, with 11 bases remaining between them. The CDR3 loop is CASSNPGATGELFF. The CDR3 DNA reads TGTGCCAGTAGTAATCCAGGGGCGACCGGGGAGCTGTTTTTT.

This chain uses TRBV7-2 with TRBJ2-7; D possibly corresponds to TRBD2 (5 bases). The germline V and J ends were trimmed by 3 bases and 5 bases, with 14 bases remaining between them. The CDR3 sequence is 14 residues long. The germline V gene has CDR1 SGHTA and CDR2 FQGNSA. The CDR3 DNA follows: TGTGCCAGCAGCTTCTCCCCGGCGGGCCACGAGCAGTACTTC. It encodes CASSFSPAGHEQYF.

The rearrangement uses TRBV12-3 or TRBV12-4 and TRBJ2-5; D is undetermined. The CDR3 length is 12 residues. Trimming cost V 4 bases and J 5 bases, with 8 bases left between them. CDR3 nucleotides: TGTGCCAGCAGTTCATTGGGGGAGACCCAGTACTTC. This codes for CASSSLGETQYF.

CDR3 sequence (DNA): TGTGCCAGCAGTCCCTCGACTAGCGGGACGGGCGAGCAGTACTTC. This gives the protein CASSPSTSGTGEQYF. The chain couples TRBV27 to TRBJ2-7, with 11 nucleotides matching TRBD2. The CDR3 has 15 amino acids. Losses at the gene ends were 5 bases for V and 6 bases for J; bases not matched to a gene: 9. Germline CDR1 reads MNHEY; CDR2 reads SMNVEV (reference sequence).

The rearrangement uses TRBV15 and TRBJ2-3; D unresolved. This CDR3 comprises 14 residues. CDR1 and CDR2 from the germline V gene are LNHNV and YYDKDF (reference sequence). V was shortened by 1 base and J by 1 base, with 6 bases between the two germline ends. The CDR3 loop is CATSRARGTDTQYF. Here the CDR3 DNA reads TGTGCCACCAGCAGAGCACGGGGCACAGATACGCAGTATTTT.